This passage covers 23 T cell receptor beta chains from one sample sequenced in a study of cytomegalovirus exposure and HLA in healthy donors. In the PCR, 60 Vbeta and 13 Jbeta primers were used. Using immunoSEQ multiplex PCR, the repertoire was profiled, and TCRdb retains in-frame clones only, with some absent. This sample's table has approximately 140,000 clones. The sample consisted of PBMCs. The receptors derive from a woman between 40 and 55 years old in good health and CMV-seronegative.

The CDR3 is CASSAGLAVSNEQFF. Written as DNA, the CDR3 is TGTGCCAGCAGTGCGGGACTAGCGGTTTCCAATGAGCAGTTCTTC. The V call is TRBV27, the J call TRBJ2-1; 11 bases map to TRBD2. The V segment lost 5 bases and the J segment 6 bases; nucleotides outside the gene matches: 6. The germline V gene has CDR1 MNHEY and CDR2 SMNVEV (reference sequence). The CDR3 is 15 amino acids.

V is TRBV28 and J is TRBJ1-2; 11 positions match TRBD1. The CDR3 consists of 13 residues. With 5 bases clipped from V and 9 bases from J, the junction kept 5 bases outside the gene matches. CDR1 and CDR2 (germline): MDHEN, SYDVKM. CDR3: CASSTGTGGSYTF. CDR3 in DNA: TGTGCCAGCAGTACTGGGACAGGGGGTAGCTACACCTTC.

This chain connects TRBV28 to TRBJ1-5; D might be TRBD1 (5 bases). The V gene's germline CDR1 is MDHEN and CDR2 SYDVKM. V lost 1 base to trimming and J lost 6 bases, with 7 bases between them. CDR3 length: 13 amino acids. This chain's CDR3 is CASSLSRVQPQHF. CDR3 coding DNA: TGTGCCAGCAGTTTATCCAGGGTTCAGCCCCAGCATTTT.

The chain has TRBV5-1 and TRBJ2-5; 9 nucleotides match TRBD1. The length of the CDR3 is 16 residues. Per germline, CDR1 SGHRS and CDR2 YFSETQ. J gave up 1 base and V 0 bases, and 4 bases lay outside the gene matches. The CDR3 is CASSLAGTGSQETQYF. The CDR3 nucleotides are TGCGCCAGCAGCTTGGCCGGGACAGGGTCCCAAGAGACCCAGTACTTC.

The V gene is TRBV4-2, the J gene TRBJ2-7, with 11 bases aligning to TRBD1. Germline V CDR1 and CDR2: LGHNA, YNFKEQ. The CDR3 has 18 amino acids. V was pared by 3 bases and J by 2 bases, with 12 bases of the junction left unmatched. Written as DNA, the CDR3 is TGTGCCAGCAGCCAGTACTTACCGGGACAGGGGGTAACCTACGAGCAGTACTTC. This translates into CASSQYLPGQGVTYEQYF.

V and J are TRBV4-2 and TRBJ2-3; 12 nucleotides match TRBD2. Germline CDR1 reads LGHNA; CDR2 reads YNFKEQ. CDR3 length: 16 amino acids. The V segment lost 3 bases and the J segment 3 bases; nucleotides outside the gene matches: 4. CDR3 sequence (DNA): TGTGCCAGCAGCCAGCTACTAGCGGGGGGAACAGATACGCAGTATTTT. Translating gives CASSQLLAGGTDTQYF.

The chain is built from TRBV5-1 and TRBJ1-6, with TRBD1 matching over 9 bases. The CDR3 has 14 residues. Germline V gene sequence: CDR1 SGHRS, CDR2 YFSETQ. J gave up 7 bases and V 5 bases, and 4 bases lay outside the gene matches. CDR3 nucleotides: TGCGCCAGCAGGGATACAGGGGGCAATTCACCCCTCCACTTT. Translated: CASRDTGGNSPLHF.

This chain links TRBV7-2 with TRBJ2-7; 8 bases map to TRBD1. The CDR3 loop spans 14 amino acids. J was trimmed by 3 bases and V by 0 bases; bases with no gene match: 1. In germline, CDR1 is SGHTA, CDR2 FQGNSA. The CDR3 nucleotides read TGTGCCAGCAGCTTAGCCGGGACAGGCTACGAGCAGTACTTC. Amino acids: CASSLAGTGYEQYF.

This chain joins TRBV5-1 and TRBJ2-1; D call uncertain. Germline CDR1 is SGHRS and CDR2 is YFSETQ. The CDR3 consists of 13 residues. The V end was cut by 1 base, the J end by 6 bases, with 8 bases between. CDR3 residues: CASSLSLFNEQFF. The CDR3 DNA reads as TGCGCCAGCAGCTTGTCTCTGTTCAATGAGCAGTTCTTC.

Written as DNA, the CDR3 is TGTGCCAGCAGCTTAAGAGTCACAGTGAATTCACCCCTCCACTTT. This encodes CASSLRVTVNSPLHF. The chain combines TRBV7-9 with TRBJ1-6, with D hard to call. The length of the CDR3 is 15 residues. Germline lookup yields CDR1 SEHNR and CDR2 FQNEAQ (reference sequence). The V and J ends lost 2 bases and 7 bases respectively, with 12 bases between them.

V usage is TRBV11-2 and J usage is TRBJ1-3; 7 positions agree with TRBD1. CDR3 size: 16 residues. V shed 3 bases, J shed 0 bases, and the junction held 5 bases outside the gene matches. CDR1 SGHAT and CDR2 FQNNGV come from the germline V gene. CDR3 in DNA: TGTGCCAGCAGCTTCCCGACAGGGCTCTCTGGAAACACCATATATTTT. Its translation: CASSFPTGLSGNTIYF.

This chain joins TRBV18 and TRBJ1-1; TRBD1 matches 7 bases. This CDR3 has 13 residues. Germline lookup yields CDR1 KGHSH and CDR2 LQKENI. J lost 11 bases, V lost 6 bases, and 12 bases had no gene match. The CDR3 sequence is CASSQGPRGQAFF. In DNA, the CDR3 is TGTGCCAGCTCCCAAGGGCCGAGGGGGCAGGCTTTCTTT.

The CDR3 here is CASSQDKKRNQPQHF. CDR3 DNA: TGCGCCAGCAGCCAAGATAAGAAGCGGAATCAGCCCCAGCATTTT. The rearrangement joins TRBV4-3 to TRBJ1-5; D uncertain. Deletions cut 0 bases from V and 4 bases from J, with 10 bases between. This CDR3 is built from 15 residues. Germline values: CDR1 LGHNA, CDR2 YSLEER.

The CDR3 is CASSPRGSGNTIYF. Here the CDR3 DNA reads TGCGCCAGCAGCCCTCGGGGCTCTGGAAACACCATATATTTT. The rearrangement uses TRBV5-1 and TRBJ1-3; D not certain. Trimming shortened V by 4 bases and J by 0 bases, and 8 bases separated the two germline ends. The CDR3 extends over 14 amino acids. Germline CDR1 reads SGHRS; CDR2 reads YFSETQ.

The rearrangement uses TRBV18 and TRBJ1-1; D not resolved. CDR3 size: 14 residues. Deletions cut 5 bases from V and 2 bases from J, with 12 bases between. CDR1 KGHSH and CDR2 LQKENI come from the germline V gene. The CDR3 protein is CASSFEGINTEAFF. In DNA form, the CDR3 reads TGTGCCAGCTCATTCGAGGGAATCAACACTGAAGCTTTCTTT.

CDR3 protein: CASSPLGGSPLHF. Written as DNA, the CDR3 is TGCGCCAGCAGCCCCCTTGGAGGATCACCCCTCCACTTT. V is TRBV4-3 and J is TRBJ1-6; D gene ambiguous. Germline CDR1 LGHNA, CDR2 YSLEER. The CDR3 totals 13 residues. Trimming pared 4 bases from V and 10 bases from J, leaving 11 bases between.

The rearrangement uses TRBV27 and TRBJ1-1, with 9 bases that match TRBD1. Trimming cost V 2 bases and J 6 bases; bases outside gene matches: 13. Germline V gives CDR1 MNHEY, CDR2 SMNVEV (reference sequence). The CDR3 contains 17 residues. CDR3 DNA: TGTGCCAGCAGTTTACTACAGGGGGCCGGGGCGTATCCTGAAGCTTTCTTT. Residues: CASSLLQGAGAYPEAFF.

The chain has TRBV6-5 and TRBJ2-2; tentatively, D is TRBD1 (6 bases). The germline V gene encodes CDR1 MNHEY and CDR2 SVGAGI. Trimming took 6 bases from V and 4 from J, leaving 6 bases between them. The CDR3 runs 12 residues. This chain's CDR3 is CASSRGTGELFF. The CDR3 DNA reads as TGTGCCAGCAGCAGGGGCACCGGGGAGCTGTTTTTT.

V gene TRBV5-1 combines with J gene TRBJ1-1; maybe TRBD1 (6 bases). Trimming took 2 bases from V and 1 from J, leaving 9 bases between them. From germline, CDR1 is SGHRS and CDR2 YFSETQ. The CDR3 loop spans 14 amino acids. The CDR3 DNA follows: TGCGCCAGCAGCTTCCACAGGGAGAACACTGAAGCTTTCTTT. Translation gives CASSFHRENTEAFF.

CDR3 residues: CASSLGAGGPYEQYF. In DNA, the CDR3 is TGCGCCAGCAGCTTGGGGGCAGGGGGCCCCTACGAGCAGTACTTC. The rearrangement joins TRBV5-1 to TRBJ2-7, with 8 bases matching TRBD1. In germline, CDR1 is SGHRS, CDR2 YFSETQ. The CDR3 has 15 amino acids. With 0 bases clipped from V and 2 bases from J, the junction kept 4 bases outside the gene matches.

The chain employs TRBV29-1 and TRBJ1-2, with D possibly matching TRBD1 (6 bases). V gave up 5 bases and J gave up 5 bases, with 15 bases separating them. Germline values: CDR1 SQVTM, CDR2 ANQGSEA. The CDR3 is 13 amino acids. The CDR3 sequence: CSVTSGQQYGYTF. The CDR3 DNA follows: TGCAGCGTTACCTCTGGACAGCAGTATGGCTACACCTTC.

The V and J genes are TRBV6-1 and TRBJ2-7; tentatively, D is TRBD1 (6 bases). Between the trimmed V and J ends, which lost 0 bases and 2 bases, there was a span of 17 bases. The length of the CDR3 is 17 residues. Germline V gene sequence: CDR1 MNHNS, CDR2 SASEGT. The chain's CDR3 is CASSEALLGTRPYEQYF. The DNA of the CDR3 is TGTGCCAGCAGTGAAGCGCTTCTGGGGACAAGACCCTACGAGCAGTACTTC.

V is TRBV4-3 and J is TRBJ2-7; weak D call: TRBD2 (5 bases). Per the germline V gene, CDR1 is LGHNA and CDR2 is YSLEER. V was shortened by 4 bases and J by 7 bases, with 23 bases between the two germline ends. CDR3 length: 16 residues. The CDR3 reads CASSLYWGETVGEQYF. For the CDR3, the DNA is TGCGCCAGCAGCCTATACTGGGGAGAAACGGTGGGAGAGCAGTACTTC.